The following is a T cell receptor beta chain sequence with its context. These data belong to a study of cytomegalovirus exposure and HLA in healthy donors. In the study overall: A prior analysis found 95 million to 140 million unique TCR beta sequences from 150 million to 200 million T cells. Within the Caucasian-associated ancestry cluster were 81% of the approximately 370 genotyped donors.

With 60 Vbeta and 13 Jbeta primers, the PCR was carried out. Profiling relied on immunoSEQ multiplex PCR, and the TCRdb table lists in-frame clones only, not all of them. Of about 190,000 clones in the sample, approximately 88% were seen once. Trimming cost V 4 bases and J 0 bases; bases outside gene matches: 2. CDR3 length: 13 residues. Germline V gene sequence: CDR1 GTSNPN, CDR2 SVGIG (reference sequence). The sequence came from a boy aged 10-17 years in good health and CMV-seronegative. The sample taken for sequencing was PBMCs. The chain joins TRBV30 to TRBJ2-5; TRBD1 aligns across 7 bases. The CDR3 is CAWNRGYQETQYF. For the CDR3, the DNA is TGTGCCTGGAACAGGGGCTACCAAGAGACCCAGTACTTC.